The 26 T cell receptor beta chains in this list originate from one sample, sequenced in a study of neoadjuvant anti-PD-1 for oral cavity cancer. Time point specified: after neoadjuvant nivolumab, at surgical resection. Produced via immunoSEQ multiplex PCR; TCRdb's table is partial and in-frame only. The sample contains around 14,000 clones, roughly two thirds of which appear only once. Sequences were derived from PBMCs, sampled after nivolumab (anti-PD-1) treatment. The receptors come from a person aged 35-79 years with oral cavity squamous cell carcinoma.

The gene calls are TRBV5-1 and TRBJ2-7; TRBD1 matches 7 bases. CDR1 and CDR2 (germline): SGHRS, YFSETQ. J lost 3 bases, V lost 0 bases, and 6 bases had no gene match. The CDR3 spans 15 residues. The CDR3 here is CASSLEFDRDYEQYF. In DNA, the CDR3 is TGCGCCAGCAGCTTGGAGTTCGACAGGGACTACGAGCAGTACTTC.

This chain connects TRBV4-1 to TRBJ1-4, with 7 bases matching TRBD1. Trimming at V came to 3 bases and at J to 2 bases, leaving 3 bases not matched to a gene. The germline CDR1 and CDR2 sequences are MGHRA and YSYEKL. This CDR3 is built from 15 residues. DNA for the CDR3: TGCGCCAGCAGCCAGACAGGGCTTACTAATGAAAAACTGTTTTTT. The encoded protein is CASSQTGLTNEKLFF.

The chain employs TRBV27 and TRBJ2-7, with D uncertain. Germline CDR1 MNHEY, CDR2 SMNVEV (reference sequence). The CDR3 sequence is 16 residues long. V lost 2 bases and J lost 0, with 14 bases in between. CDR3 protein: CASSLRPALSSYEQYF. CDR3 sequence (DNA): TGTGCCAGCAGTTTAAGACCAGCCCTGAGCTCCTACGAGCAGTACTTC.

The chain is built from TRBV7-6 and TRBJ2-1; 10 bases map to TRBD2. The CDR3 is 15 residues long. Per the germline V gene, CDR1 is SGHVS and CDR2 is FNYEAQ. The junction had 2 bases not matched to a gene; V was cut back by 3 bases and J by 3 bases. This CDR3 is CASSLSSGGYNEQFF. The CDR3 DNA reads TGTGCCAGCAGCTTGTCTAGCGGGGGCTACAATGAGCAGTTCTTC.

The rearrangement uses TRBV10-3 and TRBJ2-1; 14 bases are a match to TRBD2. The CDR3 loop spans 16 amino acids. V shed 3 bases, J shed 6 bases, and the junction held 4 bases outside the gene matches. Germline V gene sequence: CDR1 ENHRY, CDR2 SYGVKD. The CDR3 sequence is CAISDGGLAGGNEQFF. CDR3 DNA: TGTGCCATCAGTGATGGAGGACTAGCGGGAGGCAATGAGCAGTTCTTC.

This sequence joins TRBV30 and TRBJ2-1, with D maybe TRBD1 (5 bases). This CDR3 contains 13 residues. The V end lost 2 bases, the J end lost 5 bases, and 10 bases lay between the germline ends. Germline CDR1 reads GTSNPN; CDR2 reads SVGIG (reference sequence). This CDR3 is CAWSWRTNNEQFF. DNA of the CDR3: TGTGCCTGGAGTTGGCGGACAAACAATGAGCAGTTCTTC.

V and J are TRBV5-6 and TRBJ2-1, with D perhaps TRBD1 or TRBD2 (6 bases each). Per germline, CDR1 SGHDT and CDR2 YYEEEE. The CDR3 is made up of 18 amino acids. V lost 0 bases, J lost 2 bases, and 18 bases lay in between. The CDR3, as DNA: TGTGCCAGCAGCTTGGGTTTGGGGGCGCGGGGTACCTACAATGAGCAGTTCTTC. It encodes CASSLGLGARGTYNEQFF. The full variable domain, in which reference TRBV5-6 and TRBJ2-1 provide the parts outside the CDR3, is DAGVTQSPTHLIKTRGQQVTLRCSPKSGHDTVSWYQQALGQGPQFIFQYYEEEERQRGNFPDRFSGHQFPNYSSELNVNALLLGDSALYLCASSLGLGARGTYNEQFFGPGTRLTVL.

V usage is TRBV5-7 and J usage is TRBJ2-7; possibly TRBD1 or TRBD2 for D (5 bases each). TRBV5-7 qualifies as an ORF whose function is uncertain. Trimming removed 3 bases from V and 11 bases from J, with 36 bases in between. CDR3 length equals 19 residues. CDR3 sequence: CASSSGKGDAGSLRAVKYF. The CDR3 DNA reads TGTGCCAGCAGCTCGGGAAAAGGGGATGCCGGATCGCTACGAGCAGTTAAGTACTTC.

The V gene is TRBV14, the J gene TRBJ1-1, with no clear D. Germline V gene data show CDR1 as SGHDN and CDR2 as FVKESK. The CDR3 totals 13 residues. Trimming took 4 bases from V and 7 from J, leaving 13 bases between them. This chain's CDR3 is CASSPGRNIEAFF. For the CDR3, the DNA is TGTGCCAGCAGCCCCGGGAGGAATATTGAAGCTTTCTTT.

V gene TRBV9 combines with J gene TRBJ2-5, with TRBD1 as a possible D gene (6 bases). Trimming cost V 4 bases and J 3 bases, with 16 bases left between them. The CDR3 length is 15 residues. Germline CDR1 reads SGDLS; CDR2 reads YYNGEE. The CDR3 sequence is CASSRAGTNKETQYF. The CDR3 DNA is TGTGCCAGCAGCAGAGCCGGGACAAATAAAGAGACCCAGTACTTC.

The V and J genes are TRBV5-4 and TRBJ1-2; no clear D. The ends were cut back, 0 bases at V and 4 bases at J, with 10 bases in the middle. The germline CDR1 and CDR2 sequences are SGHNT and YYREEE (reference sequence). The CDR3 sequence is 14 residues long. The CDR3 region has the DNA TGTGCCAGCAGCTTGGAACGGTACAGCTATGGCTACACCTTC. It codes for CASSLERYSYGYTF.

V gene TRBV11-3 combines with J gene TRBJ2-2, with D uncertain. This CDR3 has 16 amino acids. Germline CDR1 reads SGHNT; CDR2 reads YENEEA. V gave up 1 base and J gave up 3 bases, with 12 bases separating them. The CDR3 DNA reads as TGTGCCAGCAGCTTAGGAAGGTCAGCGTACACCGGGGAGCTGTTTTTT. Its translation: CASSLGRSAYTGELFF. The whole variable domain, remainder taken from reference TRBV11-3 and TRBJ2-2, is EAGVVQSPRYKIIEKKQPVAFWCNPISGHNTLYWYLQNLGQGPELLIRYENEEAVDDSQLPKDRFSAERLKGVDSTLKIQPAELGDSAVYLCASSLGRSAYTGELFFGEGSRLTVL.

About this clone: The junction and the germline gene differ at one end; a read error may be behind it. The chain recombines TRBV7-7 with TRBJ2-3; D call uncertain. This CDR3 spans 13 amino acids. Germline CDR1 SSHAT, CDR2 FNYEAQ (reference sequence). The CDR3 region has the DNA TGTGCTAGCAGCCTCCTAGGCGCAGATACGCAGTATTTT. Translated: CASSLLGADTQYF.

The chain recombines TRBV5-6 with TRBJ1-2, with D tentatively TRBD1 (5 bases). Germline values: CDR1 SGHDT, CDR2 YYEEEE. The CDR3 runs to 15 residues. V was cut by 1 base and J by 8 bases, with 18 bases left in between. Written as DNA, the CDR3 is TGTGCCAGCAGCTTGACGGGGGACGTCGATCTAGGCTACACCTTC. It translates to CASSLTGDVDLGYTF. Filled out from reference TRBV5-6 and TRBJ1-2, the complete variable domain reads DAGVTQSPTHLIKTRGQQVTLRCSPKSGHDTVSWYQQALGQGPQFIFQYYEEEERQRGNFPDRFSGHQFPNYSSELNVNALLLGDSALYLCASSLTGDVDLGYTFGSGTRLTVV.

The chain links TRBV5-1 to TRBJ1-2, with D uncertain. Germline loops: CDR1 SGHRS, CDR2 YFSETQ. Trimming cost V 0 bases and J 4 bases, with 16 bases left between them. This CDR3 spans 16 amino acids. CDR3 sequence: CASSLDKSGTLYGYTF. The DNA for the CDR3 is TGCGCCAGCAGCTTGGATAAGTCGGGCACTCTCTATGGCTACACCTTC.

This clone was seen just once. The CDR3 nucleotides are TGCGCCAGCAACCAGCGGGCGGGCTCAGAGACCCAGTACTTC. This encodes CASNQRAGSETQYF. The chain recombines TRBV5-1 with TRBJ2-5, with D tentatively TRBD2 (6 bases). The CDR3 sequence is 14 residues long. Germline loops: CDR1 SGHRS, CDR2 YFSETQ. V was pared by 6 bases and J by 4 bases, with 16 bases between.

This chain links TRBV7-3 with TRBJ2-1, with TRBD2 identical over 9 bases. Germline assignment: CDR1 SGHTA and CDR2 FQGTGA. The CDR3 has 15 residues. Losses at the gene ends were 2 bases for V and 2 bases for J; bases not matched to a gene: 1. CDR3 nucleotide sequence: TGTGCCAGCAGCTTAGCGGGAGGGGCCTACAATGAGCAGTTCTTC. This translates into CASSLAGGAYNEQFF.

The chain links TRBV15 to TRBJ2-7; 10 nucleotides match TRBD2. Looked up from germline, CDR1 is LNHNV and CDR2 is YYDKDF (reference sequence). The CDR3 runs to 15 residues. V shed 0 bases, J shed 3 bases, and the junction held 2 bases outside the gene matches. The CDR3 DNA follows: TGTGCCACCAGCAGAGAAGCGGGAGGGTTCTACGAGCAGTACTTC. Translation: CATSREAGGFYEQYF.

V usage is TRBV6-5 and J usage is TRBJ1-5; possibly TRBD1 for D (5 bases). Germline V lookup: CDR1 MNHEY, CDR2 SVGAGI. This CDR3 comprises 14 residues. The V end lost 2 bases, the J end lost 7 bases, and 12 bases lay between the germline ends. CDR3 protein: CASSYEGSGQPQHF. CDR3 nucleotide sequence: TGTGCCAGCAGTTACGAGGGATCAGGGCAGCCCCAGCATTTT.

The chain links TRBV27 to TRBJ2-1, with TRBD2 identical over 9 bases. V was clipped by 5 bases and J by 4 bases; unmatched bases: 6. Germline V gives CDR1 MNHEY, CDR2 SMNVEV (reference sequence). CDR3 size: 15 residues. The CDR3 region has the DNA TGTGCCAGCAGTGTCGGGACTAGCATTTACAATGAGCAGTTCTTC. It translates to CASSVGTSIYNEQFF.

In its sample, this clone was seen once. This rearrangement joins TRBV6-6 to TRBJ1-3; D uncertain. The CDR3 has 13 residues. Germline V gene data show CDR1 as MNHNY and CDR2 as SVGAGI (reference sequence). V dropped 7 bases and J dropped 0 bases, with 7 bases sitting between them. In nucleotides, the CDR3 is TGTGCCAGCACCCGTACCTCTGGAAACACCATATATTTT. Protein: CASTRTSGNTIYF.

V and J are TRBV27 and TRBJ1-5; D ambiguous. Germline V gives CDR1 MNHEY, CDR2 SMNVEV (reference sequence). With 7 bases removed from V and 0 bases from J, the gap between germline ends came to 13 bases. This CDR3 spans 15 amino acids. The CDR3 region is CASKVAGLSNQPQHF. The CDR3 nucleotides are TGTGCCAGCAAGGTGGCAGGTCTTAGCAATCAGCCCCAGCATTTT.

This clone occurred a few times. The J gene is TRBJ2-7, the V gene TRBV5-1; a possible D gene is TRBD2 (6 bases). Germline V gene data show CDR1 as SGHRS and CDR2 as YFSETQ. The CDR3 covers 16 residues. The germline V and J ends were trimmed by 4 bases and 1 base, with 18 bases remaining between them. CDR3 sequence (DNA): TGCGCCAGCAGCGTTCCGGGTGGGAGCGGGTCCTACGAGCAGTACTTC. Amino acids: CASSVPGGSGSYEQYF.

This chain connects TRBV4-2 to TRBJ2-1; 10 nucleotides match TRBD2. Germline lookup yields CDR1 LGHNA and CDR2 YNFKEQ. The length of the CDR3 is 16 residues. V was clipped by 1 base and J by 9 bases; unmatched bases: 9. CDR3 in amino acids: CASSQGSLAGAGEQFF. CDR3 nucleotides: TGTGCCAGCAGCCAAGGGAGCCTAGCGGGAGCGGGTGAGCAGTTCTTC.

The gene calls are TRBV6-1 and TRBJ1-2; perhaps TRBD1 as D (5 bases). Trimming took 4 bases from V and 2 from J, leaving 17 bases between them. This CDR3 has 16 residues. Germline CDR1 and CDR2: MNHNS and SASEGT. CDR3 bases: TGTGCCAGCAGTGGACATTCCGGGACGGGAAACTATGGCTACACCTTC. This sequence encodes CASSGHSGTGNYGYTF.

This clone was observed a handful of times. The CDR3 DNA follows: TGTGCCAGCAGCCAAGAGTGGAGGGGTACTGAAGCTTTCTTT. Amino acid sequence: CASSQEWRGTEAFF. The rearrangement joins TRBV14 to TRBJ1-1, with D possibly TRBD1 on 5 matching bases. Per germline, CDR1 SGHDN and CDR2 FVKESK. The CDR3 totals 14 residues. Trimming removed 0 bases at V and 5 bases at J, with 10 bases between.